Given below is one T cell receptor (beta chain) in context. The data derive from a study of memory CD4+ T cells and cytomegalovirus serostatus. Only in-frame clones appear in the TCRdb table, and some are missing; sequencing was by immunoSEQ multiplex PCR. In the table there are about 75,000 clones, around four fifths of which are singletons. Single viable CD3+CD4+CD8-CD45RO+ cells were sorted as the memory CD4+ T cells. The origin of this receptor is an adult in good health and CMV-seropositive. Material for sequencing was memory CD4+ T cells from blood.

CDR3 nucleotide sequence: TGTGCCAGCAGCCCAACCGACAATGAGCAGTTCTTC. Amino acids: CASSPTDNEQFF. The V call is TRBV11-3, the J call TRBJ2-1; D is unclear. In germline, CDR1 is SGHNT, CDR2 YENEEA. With 5 bases removed from V and 5 bases from J, the gap between germline ends came to 7 bases. The CDR3 runs to 12 residues. The full variable domain, with the rest looked up from reference TRBV11-3 and TRBJ2-1, is EAGVVQSPRYKIIEKKQPVAFWCNPISGHNTLYWYLQNLGQGPELLIRYENEEAVDDSQLPKDRFSAERLKGVDSTLKIQPAELGDSAVYLCASSPTDNEQFFGPGTRLTVL.